The 3 T cell receptor beta chains below all came from one sample that was sequenced in a study of circulating tumor DNA in untreated peripheral T-cell lymphoma. Sequenced by immunoSEQ multiplex PCR; TCRdb stores in-frame clones only, minus some. The sample consists of some 8,700 clones, around four fifths of them appearing once. The sample taken for sequencing was tumor tissue. The receptors were gathered from a human donor with peripheral T-cell lymphoma.

The chain links TRBV11-3 to TRBJ1-1, with a tentative D call TRBD1 (5 bases). The CDR3 loop spans 14 amino acids. The V end lost 1 base, the J end lost 3 bases, and 9 bases lay between the germline ends. CDR1 and CDR2 from the germline V gene are SGHNT and YENEEA. CDR3 loop: CASSLGTIDTEAFF. The CDR3 nucleotides read TGTGCCAGCAGCTTAGGGACAATCGACACTGAAGCTTTCTTT.

Turning to this clone: One end of the junction is discordant with germline, which a read error may explain. This chain connects TRBV6-8 to TRBJ1-2; 8 bases are a match to TRBD1. The CDR3 is 12 amino acids. Per the germline V gene, CDR1 is MNHGY and CDR2 is SAAAGT. CDR3 DNA: TGTGCCAGCGGATCGACAGGGGATGGTTACACCTTC. Its translation: CASGSTGDGYTF.

This sequence joins TRBV19 and TRBJ2-7; 7 bases align to TRBD1. With V trimmed by 3 bases and J by 5 bases, 7 bases remained unmatched. The CDR3 is 14 amino acids. Germline V gene sequence: CDR1 LNHDA, CDR2 SQIVND (reference sequence). The CDR3 is CASSIYDRVNEQYF. The CDR3 DNA is TGTGCCAGTAGTATTTATGACAGGGTGAACGAGCAGTACTTC. The entire variable domain, with the rest obtained from reference TRBV19 and TRBJ2-7, is as follows: DGGITQSPKYLFRKEGQNVTLSCEQNLNHDAMYWYRQDPGQGLRLIYYSQIVNDFQKGDIAEGYSVSREKKESFPLTVTSAQKNPTAFYLCASSIYDRVNEQYFGPGTRLTVT.